This T cell receptor beta chain was identified in a study of blood T cell repertoires in COVID-19. Across the whole study: There were acute and convalescent COVID-19 samples, and they came from the United States, Italy and Spain. T cells, B-cell-depleted T cells, or PBMCs supplied cDNA or gDNA.

There are a few counts of this clone. Per the original data handling: How many nucleated cells were present was estimated from reference gene primer amplification. The table came from immunoSEQ multiplex PCR; TCRdb's copy has only in-frame clones and leaves some out. V, J and clone size are those of that table, while D and trimming were read from the DNA. The sample shows 60,000 or so clones, more than 60% of them seen only once. V was shortened by 8 bases and J by 4 bases, with 12 bases between the two germline ends. The CDR3 spans 13 residues. The receptor comes from a human donor in a cohort sampled during active COVID-19. Sequenced input: peripheral blood. The rearrangement joins TRBV12-3 or TRBV12-4 to TRBJ1-5; D call uncertain. The CDR3 nucleotides read TGTGCCAGCTCCCATGGAGAAAATCAGCCCCAGCATTTT. This encodes CASSHGENQPQHF.